The TCR beta chain described here comes from a study of T cells in Graves' hyperthyroidism and ophthalmopathy. Whole-study results and caveats: Clonotypes that were expanded in thyroid above 0.001 mostly appeared in blood too.

CDR1 and CDR2 from the germline V gene are MNHEY and SMNVEV (reference sequence). The CDR3 extends over 14 amino acids. Deletions cut 3 bases from V and 2 bases from J, with 11 bases between. At least ten counts were recorded for this clonotype. Antigen specificity is unknown. The hyperthyroidism patients had all been newly diagnosed, and their disease duration was under 2 months. Their ages ranged from 18 to 65 years. Exclusion criteria comprised uncontrolled infection, other autoimmune disease, pregnancy or lactation. Researchers took RNA transcripts and amplified the TCR beta CDR3 regions from them. A set of HTBI primers served as the primers for a first-round RT-PCR of the TCR CDR3. TCRdb reprocessed the multiplex PCR reads via MiXCR and lists one record per CDR3 protein. Of around 99,000 distinct CDR3 sequences in the sample, approximately 15% were seen once.

The receptor was derived from a woman aged 45-65 years with Graves' hyperthyroidism. Material for sequencing was blood. The genes are TRBV27 and TRBJ2-7; D is ambiguous. The CDR3 here is CASSFGDGTYEQYF. In nucleotides, the CDR3 is TGTGCCAGCAGTTTCGGCGACGGTACCTACGAGCAGTACTTC.